Below, 12 T cell receptor beta chains from the same sample are listed, as sequenced in a study of blood T cell repertoires in COVID-19. Sequencing was performed with immunoSEQ multiplex PCR; in TCRdb, only in-frame clones are kept and a portion is missing. The top ten clones hold approximately 7.9% of a sample with about 320,000 clones, 70% to 90% of them seen once. Sequenced sample: peripheral blood. These receptors were collected from a human donor in a cohort sampled during active COVID-19.

This rearrangement joins TRBV12-5 to TRBJ2-6, with 7 nucleotides matching TRBD1. CDR1 LGHNT and CDR2 FRNRAP come from the germline V gene. CDR3 length: 15 residues. J gave up 4 bases and V 6 bases, and 6 bases lay outside the gene matches. CDR3 sequence: CASGLTGLGANVLTF. CDR3 DNA sequence: TGTGCTAGTGGACTGACAGGGCTCGGGGCCAACGTCCTGACTTTC.

This sequence joins TRBV5-1 and TRBJ2-1, with D maybe TRBD2 (6 bases). The CDR3 has 15 residues. Trimming shortened V by 4 bases and J by 5 bases, and 16 bases separated the two germline ends. CDR1 is SGHRS and CDR2 is YFSETQ in the germline V gene. CDR3 residues: CASSQGTVGDNEQFF. CDR3 DNA sequence: TGCGCCAGCAGCCAAGGGACTGTGGGCGACAATGAGCAGTTCTTC.

This clone was seen only once. V is TRBV5-8 and J is TRBJ2-1; 11 positions match TRBD1. CDR3 size: 14 residues. The ends lost 4 bases at V and 6 bases at J; junction bases unmatched: 3. Germline CDR1 SGHTS, CDR2 YDEGEE. The CDR3 reads CASSADRGLNEQFF. CDR3 DNA sequence: TGTGCCAGCAGCGCGGACAGGGGGCTCAATGAGCAGTTCTTC.

The J gene is TRBJ1-2, the V gene TRBV6-5; a possible D gene is TRBD1 (5 bases). The CDR3 consists of 14 residues. Trimming took 2 bases from V and 4 from J, leaving 11 bases between them. Germline CDR1 MNHEY, CDR2 SVGAGI. CDR3 sequence: CASSYRGGIYGYTF. CDR3 bases: TGTGCCAGCAGTTACCGCGGGGGAATCTATGGCTACACCTTC.

This clone was detected only once. The chain couples TRBV5-1 to TRBJ1-4; perhaps TRBD1 as D (6 bases). Germline V CDR1 and CDR2: SGHRS, YFSETQ. V gave up 4 bases and J gave up 4 bases, with 11 bases separating them. This CDR3 has 14 residues. The CDR3 nucleotides read TGCGCCAGCAGCCTCGGACAGTTTAATGAAAAACTGTTTTTT. This encodes CASSLGQFNEKLFF.

The CDR3 region is CASSQVLRFMRYTEAFF. The CDR3 DNA follows: TGTGCCAGCAGCCAAGTACTCAGGTTTATGAGATACACTGAAGCTTTCTTT. The chain combines TRBV3-1 (or the pseudogene TRBV3-2) with TRBJ1-1; D remains unclear. Germline CDR1 is LGHDT and CDR2 is YNNKEL (reference sequence). The V and J ends lost 1 base and 3 bases respectively, with 18 bases between them. This CDR3 has 17 amino acids.

This rearrangement joins TRBV18 to TRBJ1-4; D is perhaps TRBD1 (5 bases). This CDR3 spans 13 amino acids. The germline V gene encodes CDR1 KGHSH and CDR2 LQKENI. V shed 2 bases and J shed 5 bases, with 6 bases lying between them. The CDR3 loop reads CASSPDRNEKLFF. In nucleotides, the CDR3 is TGTGCCAGCTCACCAGACAGAAATGAAAAACTGTTTTTT.

V and J are TRBV2 and TRBJ2-7, with D perhaps TRBD1 (6 bases). CDR1 SNHLY and CDR2 FYNNEI come from the germline V gene. V was pared by 7 bases and J by 3 bases, with 10 bases between. This CDR3 region has 12 residues. CDR3 region: CASKTGVYEQYF. The CDR3 coding sequence is TGTGCCAGCAAGACAGGAGTCTACGAGCAGTACTTC.

The table lists this clone with a count of one. The rearrangement uses TRBV30 and TRBJ2-7; 8 positions match TRBD1. Germline trimming cut 1 base from V and 3 bases from J; bases unmatched to any gene: 5. In germline, CDR1 is GTSNPN, CDR2 SVGIG (reference sequence). There are 14 residues in the CDR3. The CDR3 here is CAWSAGTGLYEQYF. As DNA, the CDR3 is TGTGCCTGGAGTGCCGGGACAGGCCTCTACGAGCAGTACTTC.

This chain joins TRBV5-1 and TRBJ1-3, with D possibly matching TRBD1 (5 bases). Trimming shortened V by 4 bases and J by 8 bases, and 13 bases separated the two germline ends. The CDR3 covers 13 residues. The V gene's germline CDR1 is SGHRS and CDR2 YFSETQ. This CDR3 is CASSPAGGDTIYF. CDR3 nucleotide sequence: TGCGCCAGCAGCCCGGCGGGGGGGGACACCATATATTTT. Full variable domain (missing parts from reference TRBV5-1 and TRBJ1-3): KAGVTQTPRYLIKTRGQQVTLSCSPISGHRSVSWYQQTPGQGLQFLFEYFSETQRNKGNFPGRFSGRQFSNSRSEMNVSTLELGDSALYLCASSPAGGDTIYFGEGSWLTVV.

The chain employs TRBV6-5 and TRBJ2-7; D is possibly TRBD2 (7 bases). V was shortened by 8 bases and J by 12 bases, with 17 bases between the two germline ends. This CDR3 is built from 11 residues. Germline V gene lookup returns CDR1 MNHEY and CDR2 SVGAGI. The CDR3 region has the DNA TGTGCCAGCTCCTCACGGGGGGCTCTGTACTTC. Protein sequence: CASSSRGALYF.

The chain joins TRBV5-1 to TRBJ1-2; D gene unclear. The germline V gene has CDR1 SGHRS and CDR2 YFSETQ. V lost 4 bases to trimming and J lost 4 bases, with 26 bases between them. CDR3 length: 18 amino acids. This CDR3 reads CASSPTYTRRTPAYGYTF. CDR3 nucleotides: TGCGCCAGCAGCCCTACATATACCCGACGGACTCCAGCCTATGGCTACACCTTC.